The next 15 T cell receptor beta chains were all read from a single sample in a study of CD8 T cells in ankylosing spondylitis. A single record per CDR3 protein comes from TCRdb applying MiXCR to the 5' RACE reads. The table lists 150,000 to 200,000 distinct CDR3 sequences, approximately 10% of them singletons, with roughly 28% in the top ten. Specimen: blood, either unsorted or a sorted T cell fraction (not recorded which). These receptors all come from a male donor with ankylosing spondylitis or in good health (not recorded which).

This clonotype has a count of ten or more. CDR3: CASSRLAGGPADTQYF. The CDR3 DNA sequence: TGCGCCAGCAGCCGGTTAGCGGGGGGGCCGGCAGATACGCAGTATTTT. V is TRBV4-3 and J is TRBJ2-3; 11 positions match TRBD2. V lost 4 bases to trimming and J lost 4 bases; unmatched junction nucleotides: 7. The CDR3 is made up of 16 amino acids. Looked up from germline, CDR1 is LGHNA and CDR2 is YSLEER.

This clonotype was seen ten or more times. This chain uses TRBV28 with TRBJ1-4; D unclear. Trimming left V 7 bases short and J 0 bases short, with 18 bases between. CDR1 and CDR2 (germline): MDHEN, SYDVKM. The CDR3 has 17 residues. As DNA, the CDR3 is TGTGCCAGCACCATCGGCCGGTGGGGTGCAACTAATGAAAAACTGTTTTTT. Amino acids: CASTIGRWGATNEKLFF.

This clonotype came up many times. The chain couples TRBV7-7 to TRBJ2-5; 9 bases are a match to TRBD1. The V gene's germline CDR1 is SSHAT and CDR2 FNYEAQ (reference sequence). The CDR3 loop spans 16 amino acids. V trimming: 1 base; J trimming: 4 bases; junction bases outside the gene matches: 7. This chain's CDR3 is CASSLERTGVGETQYF. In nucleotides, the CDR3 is TGTGCCAGCAGCTTAGAACGGACAGGGGTAGGAGAGACCCAGTACTTC.

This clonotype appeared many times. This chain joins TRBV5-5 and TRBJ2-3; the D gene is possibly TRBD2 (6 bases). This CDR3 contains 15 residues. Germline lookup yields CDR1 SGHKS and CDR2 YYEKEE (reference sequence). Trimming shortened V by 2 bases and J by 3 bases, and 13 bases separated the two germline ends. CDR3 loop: CASSLDDGGTDTQYF. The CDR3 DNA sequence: TGTGCCAGCAGCTTAGACGATGGAGGGACAGATACGCAGTATTTT.

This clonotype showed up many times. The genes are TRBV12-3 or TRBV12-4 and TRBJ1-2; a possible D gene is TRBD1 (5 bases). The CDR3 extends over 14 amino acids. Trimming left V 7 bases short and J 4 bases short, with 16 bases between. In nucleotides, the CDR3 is TGTGCCAGCACCATCGGCGGGGCGTCCTATGGCTACACCTTC. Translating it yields CASTIGGASYGYTF.

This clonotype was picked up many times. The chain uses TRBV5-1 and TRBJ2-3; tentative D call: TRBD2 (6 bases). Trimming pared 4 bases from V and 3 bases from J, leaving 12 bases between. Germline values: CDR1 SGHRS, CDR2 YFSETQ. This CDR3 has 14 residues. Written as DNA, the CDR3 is TGCGCCAGCAGCAAGGAGGGAGGAACAGATACGCAGTATTTT. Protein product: CASSKEGGTDTQYF.

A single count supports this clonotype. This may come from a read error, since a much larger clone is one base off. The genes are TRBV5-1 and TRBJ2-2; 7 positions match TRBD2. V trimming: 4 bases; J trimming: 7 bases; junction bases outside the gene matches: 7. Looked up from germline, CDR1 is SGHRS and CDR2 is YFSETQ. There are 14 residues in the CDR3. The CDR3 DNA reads TGCGCCAGCAGCCGTTGGTCTAGCGGCGGGGAGCTGTTTTTT. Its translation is CASSRWSSGGELFF.

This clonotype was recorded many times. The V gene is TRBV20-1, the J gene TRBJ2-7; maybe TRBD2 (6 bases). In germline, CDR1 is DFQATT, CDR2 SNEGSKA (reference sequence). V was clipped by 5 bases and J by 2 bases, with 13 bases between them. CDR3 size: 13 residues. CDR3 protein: CSADPGLTYEQYF. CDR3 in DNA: TGCAGTGCTGACCCGGGACTGACCTACGAGCAGTACTTC.

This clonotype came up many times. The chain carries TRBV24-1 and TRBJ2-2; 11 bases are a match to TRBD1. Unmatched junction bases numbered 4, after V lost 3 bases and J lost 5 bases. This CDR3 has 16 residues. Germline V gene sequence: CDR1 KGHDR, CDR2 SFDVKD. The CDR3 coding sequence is TGTGCCACCAGTGATCCAGGGACAGGGGGAACCGGGGAGCTGTTTTTT. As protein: CATSDPGTGGTGELFF.

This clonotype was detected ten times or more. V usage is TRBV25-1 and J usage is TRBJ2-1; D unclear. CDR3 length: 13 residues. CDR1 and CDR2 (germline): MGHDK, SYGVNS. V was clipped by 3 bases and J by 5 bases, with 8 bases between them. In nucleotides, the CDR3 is TGTGCCAGCAGTGAGGTACTGAACAATGAGCAGTTCTTC. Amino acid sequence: CASSEVLNNEQFF.

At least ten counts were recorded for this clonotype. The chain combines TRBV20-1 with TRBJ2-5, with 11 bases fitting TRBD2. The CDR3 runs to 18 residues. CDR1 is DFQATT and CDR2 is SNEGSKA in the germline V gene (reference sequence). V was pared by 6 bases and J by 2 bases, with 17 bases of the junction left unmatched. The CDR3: CSAHQLSGRVNDQETQYF. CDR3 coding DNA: TGCAGTGCCCACCAACTTAGCGGGAGGGTCAATGATCAAGAGACCCAGTACTTC.

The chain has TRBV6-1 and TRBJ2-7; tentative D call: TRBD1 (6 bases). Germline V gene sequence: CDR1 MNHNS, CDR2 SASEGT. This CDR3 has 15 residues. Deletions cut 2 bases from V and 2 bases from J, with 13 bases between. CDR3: CASSETQGPTYEQYF. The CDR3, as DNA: TGTGCCAGCAGTGAAACCCAGGGGCCCACCTACGAGCAGTACTTC.

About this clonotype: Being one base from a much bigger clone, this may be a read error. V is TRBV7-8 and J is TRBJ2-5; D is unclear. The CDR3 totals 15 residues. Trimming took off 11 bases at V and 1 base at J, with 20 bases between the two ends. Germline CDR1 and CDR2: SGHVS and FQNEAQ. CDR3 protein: CARATPAVPQETQYF. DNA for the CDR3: TGTGCCCGCGCAACTCCTGCGGTACCCCAAGAGACCCAGTACTTC. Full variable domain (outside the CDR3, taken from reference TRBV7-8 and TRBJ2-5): GAGVSQSPRYKVAKRGQDVALRCDPISGHVSLFWYQQALGQGPEFLTYFQNEAQLDKSGLPSDRFFAERPEGSVSTLKIQRTQQEDSAVYLCARATPAVPQETQYFGPGTRLLVL.

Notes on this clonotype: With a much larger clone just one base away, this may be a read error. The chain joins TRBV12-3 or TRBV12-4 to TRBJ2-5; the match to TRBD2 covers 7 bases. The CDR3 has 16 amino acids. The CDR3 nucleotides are TGTGCCAGCAGTTTGCCCAGGGCGCGGGGGATAGAGAGCCAGTACTTC. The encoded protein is CASSLPRARGIESQYF.

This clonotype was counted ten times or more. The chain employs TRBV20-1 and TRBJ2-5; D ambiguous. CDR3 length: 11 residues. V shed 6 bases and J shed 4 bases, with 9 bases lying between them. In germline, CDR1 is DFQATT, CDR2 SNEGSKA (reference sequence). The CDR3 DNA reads TGCAGTGCACATCTAGGAGAGACCCAGTACTTC. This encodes CSAHLGETQYF.